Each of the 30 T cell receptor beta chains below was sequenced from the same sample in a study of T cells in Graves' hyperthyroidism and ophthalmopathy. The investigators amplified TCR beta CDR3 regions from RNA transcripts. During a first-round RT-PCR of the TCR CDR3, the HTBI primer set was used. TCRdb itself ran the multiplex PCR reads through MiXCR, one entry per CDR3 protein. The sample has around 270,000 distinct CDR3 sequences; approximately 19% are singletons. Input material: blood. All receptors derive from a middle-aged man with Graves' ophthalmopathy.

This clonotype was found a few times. The CDR3 protein is CASSLTSGRASLKETQYF. The CDR3 DNA is TGTGCCAGCTCGCTAACTAGCGGGAGGGCCTCATTAAAAGAGACCCAGTACTTC. The rearrangement uses TRBV18 and TRBJ2-5, with 13 bases fitting TRBD2. With 6 bases clipped from V and 3 bases from J, the junction kept 13 bases outside the gene matches. Germline CDR1 reads KGHSH; CDR2 reads LQKENI. This CDR3 is 18 amino acids long.

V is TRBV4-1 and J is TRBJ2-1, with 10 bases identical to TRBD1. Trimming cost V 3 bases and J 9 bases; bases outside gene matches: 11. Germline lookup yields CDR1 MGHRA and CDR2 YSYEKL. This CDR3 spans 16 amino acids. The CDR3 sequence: CASSQSHGQGGGEQFF. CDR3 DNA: TGCGCCAGCAGCCAGTCCCACGGACAGGGGGGCGGTGAGCAGTTCTTC.

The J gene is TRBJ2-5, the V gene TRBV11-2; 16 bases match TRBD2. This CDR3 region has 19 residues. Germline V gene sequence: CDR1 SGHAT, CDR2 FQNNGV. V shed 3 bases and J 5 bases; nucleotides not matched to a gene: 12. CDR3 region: CASSLALGTSGGARETQYF. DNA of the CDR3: TGTGCCAGCAGCTTGGCCCTGGGGACTAGCGGGGGGGCCCGGGAGACCCAGTACTTC.

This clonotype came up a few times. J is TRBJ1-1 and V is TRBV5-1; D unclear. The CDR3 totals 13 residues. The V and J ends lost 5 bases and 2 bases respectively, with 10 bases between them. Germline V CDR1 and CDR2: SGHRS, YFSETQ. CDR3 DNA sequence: TGCGCCAGCAGGACGGGAAAAAACACTGAAGCTTTCTTT. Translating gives CASRTGKNTEAFF.

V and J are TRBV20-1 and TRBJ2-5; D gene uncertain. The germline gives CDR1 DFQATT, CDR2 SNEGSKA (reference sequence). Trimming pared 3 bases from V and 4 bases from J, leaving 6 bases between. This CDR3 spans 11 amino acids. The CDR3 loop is CSARPGETQYF. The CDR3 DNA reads TGCAGTGCTAGGCCCGGAGAGACCCAGTACTTC.

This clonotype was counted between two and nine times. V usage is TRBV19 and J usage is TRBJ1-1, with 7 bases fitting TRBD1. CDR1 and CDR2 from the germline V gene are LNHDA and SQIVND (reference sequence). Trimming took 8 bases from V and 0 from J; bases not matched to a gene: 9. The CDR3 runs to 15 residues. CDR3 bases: TGTGCCAGTCTAACTACAGGGGCCATGAACACTGAAGCTTTCTTT. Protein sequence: CASLTTGAMNTEAFF. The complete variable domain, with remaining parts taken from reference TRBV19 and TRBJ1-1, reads DGGITQSPKYLFRKEGQNVTLSCEQNLNHDAMYWYRQDPGQGLRLIYYSQIVNDFQKGDIAEGYSVSREKKESFPLTVTSAQKNPTAFYLCASLTTGAMNTEAFFGQGTRLTVV.

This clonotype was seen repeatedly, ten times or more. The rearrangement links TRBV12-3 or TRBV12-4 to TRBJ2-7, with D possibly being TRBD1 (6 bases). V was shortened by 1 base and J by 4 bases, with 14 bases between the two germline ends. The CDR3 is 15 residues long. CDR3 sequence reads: CASSLGGGSIYEQYF. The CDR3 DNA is TGTGCCAGCAGTTTAGGAGGGGGTTCAATTTACGAGCAGTACTTC.

CDR3 loop: CASSYLASGRNEQFF. The CDR3, as DNA: TGTGCCAGCAGTTACCTAGCTAGCGGGAGAAATGAGCAGTTCTTC. The J gene is TRBJ2-1, the V gene TRBV6-5, with 10 nucleotides matching TRBD2. V dropped 2 bases and J dropped 7; count of bases not matched to a gene: 5. Looked up from germline, CDR1 is MNHEY and CDR2 is SVGAGI. There are 15 residues in the CDR3.

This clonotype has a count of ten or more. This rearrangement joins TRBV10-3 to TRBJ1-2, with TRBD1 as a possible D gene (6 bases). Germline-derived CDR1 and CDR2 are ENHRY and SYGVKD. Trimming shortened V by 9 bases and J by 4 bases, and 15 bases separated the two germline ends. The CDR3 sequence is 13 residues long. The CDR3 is CAIARQASYGYTF. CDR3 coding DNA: TGTGCCATTGCGAGACAGGCGAGCTATGGCTACACCTTC.

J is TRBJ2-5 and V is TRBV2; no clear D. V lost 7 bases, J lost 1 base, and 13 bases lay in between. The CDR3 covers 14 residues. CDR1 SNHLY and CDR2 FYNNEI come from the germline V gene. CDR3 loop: CASTNTRSQETQYF. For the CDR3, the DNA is TGTGCCAGCACCAACACCAGGAGCCAAGAGACCCAGTACTTC.

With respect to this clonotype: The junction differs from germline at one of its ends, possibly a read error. The CDR3 loop is CVSDGAGGLPNDQFF. Written as DNA, the CDR3 is TGTGTCAGCGATGGAGCGGGAGGTCTACCGAATGACCAGTTCTTC. This chain connects TRBV9 to TRBJ2-1, with 9 bases that match TRBD2. The germline V gene encodes CDR1 SGDLS and CDR2 YYNGEE. There are 15 residues in the CDR3.

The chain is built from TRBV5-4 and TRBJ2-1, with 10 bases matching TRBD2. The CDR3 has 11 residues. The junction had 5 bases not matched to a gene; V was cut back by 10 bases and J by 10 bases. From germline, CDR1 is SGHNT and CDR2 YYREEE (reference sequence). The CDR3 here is CAGTSDQEQFF. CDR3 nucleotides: TGTGCCGGGACTAGCGATCAGGAGCAGTTCTTC.

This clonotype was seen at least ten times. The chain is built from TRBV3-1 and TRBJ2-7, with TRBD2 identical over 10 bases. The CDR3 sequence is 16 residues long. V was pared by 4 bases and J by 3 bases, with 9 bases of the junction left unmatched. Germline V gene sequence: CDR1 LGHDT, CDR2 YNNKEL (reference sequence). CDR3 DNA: TGTGCCAGCAGCCCGGGACGCCTAGCGGGGGTCTACGAGCAGTACTTC. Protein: CASSPGRLAGVYEQYF.

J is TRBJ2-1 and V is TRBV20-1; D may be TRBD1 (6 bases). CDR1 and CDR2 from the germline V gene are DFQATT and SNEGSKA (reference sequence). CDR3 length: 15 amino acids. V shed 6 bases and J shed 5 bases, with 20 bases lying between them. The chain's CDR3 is CSAFFWDTTDNEQFF. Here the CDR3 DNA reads TGCAGTGCCTTCTTTTGGGACACGACAGACAATGAGCAGTTCTTC.

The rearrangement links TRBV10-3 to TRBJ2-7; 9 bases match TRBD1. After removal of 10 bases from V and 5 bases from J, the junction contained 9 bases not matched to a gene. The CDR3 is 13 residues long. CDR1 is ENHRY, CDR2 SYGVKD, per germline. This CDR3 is CATLAGDRDEQYF. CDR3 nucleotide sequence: TGTGCCACTCTCGCAGGGGACAGGGACGAGCAGTACTTC.

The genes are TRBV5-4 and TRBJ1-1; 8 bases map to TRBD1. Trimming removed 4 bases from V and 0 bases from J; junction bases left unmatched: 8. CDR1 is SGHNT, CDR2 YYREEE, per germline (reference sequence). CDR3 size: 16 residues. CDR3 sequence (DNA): TGTGCCAGCAGCCGCGGACAGGGAGCAATGAACACTGAAGCTTTCTTT. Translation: CASSRGQGAMNTEAFF.

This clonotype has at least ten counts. Written as DNA, the CDR3 is TGTGCCTGGAAGGTGGCAGGGAGGCTCACCTCCGGGGAGCTGTTTTTT. Translated, it gives CAWKVAGRLTSGELFF. The chain employs TRBV30 and TRBJ2-2, with D possibly matching TRBD2 (6 bases). The germline V gene has CDR1 GTSNPN and CDR2 SVGIG (reference sequence). Trimming took off 4 bases at V and 6 bases at J, with 21 bases between the two ends. The CDR3 totals 16 residues.

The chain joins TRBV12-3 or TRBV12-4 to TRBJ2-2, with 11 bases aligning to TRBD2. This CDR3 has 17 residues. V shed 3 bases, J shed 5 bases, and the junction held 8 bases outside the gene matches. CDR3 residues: CASSFTPGLAATGELFF. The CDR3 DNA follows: TGTGCCAGCAGTTTTACACCGGGACTAGCGGCTACCGGGGAGCTGTTTTTT.

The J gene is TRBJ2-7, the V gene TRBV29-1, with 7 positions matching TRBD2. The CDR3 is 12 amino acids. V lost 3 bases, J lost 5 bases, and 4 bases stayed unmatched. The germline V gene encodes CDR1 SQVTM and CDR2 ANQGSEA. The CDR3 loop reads CSVEAGVNEQYF. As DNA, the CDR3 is TGCAGCGTTGAGGCGGGAGTCAACGAGCAGTACTTC.

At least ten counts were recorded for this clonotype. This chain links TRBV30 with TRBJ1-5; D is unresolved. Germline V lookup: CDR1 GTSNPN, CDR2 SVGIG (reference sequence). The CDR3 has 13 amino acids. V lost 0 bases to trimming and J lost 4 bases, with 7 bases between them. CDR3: CAWSVFQNQPQHF. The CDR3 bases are TGTGCCTGGAGTGTATTTCAGAATCAGCCCCAGCATTTT.

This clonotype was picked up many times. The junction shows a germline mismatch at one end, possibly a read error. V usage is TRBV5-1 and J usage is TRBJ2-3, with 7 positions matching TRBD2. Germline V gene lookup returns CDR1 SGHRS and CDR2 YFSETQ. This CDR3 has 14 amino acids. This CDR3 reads CASSFSGGTDTQYF. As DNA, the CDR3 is TGTGCCAGCAGCTTCAGCGGGGGCACAGATACGCAGTATTTT.

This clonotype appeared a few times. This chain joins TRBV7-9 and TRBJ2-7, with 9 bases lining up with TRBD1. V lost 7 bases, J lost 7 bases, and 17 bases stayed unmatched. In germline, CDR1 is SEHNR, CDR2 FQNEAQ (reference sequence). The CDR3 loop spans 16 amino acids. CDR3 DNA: TGTGCCAGCAACCCTTTTAGGACAGGGGTTTCGGGGGAGCAGTACTTC. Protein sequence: CASNPFRTGVSGEQYF.

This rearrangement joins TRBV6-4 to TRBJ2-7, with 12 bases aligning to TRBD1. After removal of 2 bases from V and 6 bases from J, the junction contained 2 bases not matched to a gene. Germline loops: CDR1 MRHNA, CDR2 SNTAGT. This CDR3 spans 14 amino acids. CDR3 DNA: TGTGCCAGCAGTGACGGGACAGGGGGCAGCGAGCAGTACTTC. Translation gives CASSDGTGGSEQYF.

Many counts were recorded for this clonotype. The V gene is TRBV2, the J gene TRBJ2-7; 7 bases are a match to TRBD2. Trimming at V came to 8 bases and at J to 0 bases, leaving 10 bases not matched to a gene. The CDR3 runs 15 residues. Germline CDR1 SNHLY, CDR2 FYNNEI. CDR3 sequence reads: CASWPPGGSSYEQYF. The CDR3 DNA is TGTGCCAGCTGGCCCCCAGGCGGGAGCTCCTACGAGCAGTACTTC.

The CDR3 loop reads CSVARTAYNEQFF. The DNA for the CDR3 is TGCAGCGTTGCTCGCACAGCATACAATGAGCAGTTCTTC. This chain joins TRBV29-1 and TRBJ2-1; D unresolved. This CDR3 contains 13 residues. CDR1 and CDR2 from the germline V gene are SQVTM and ANQGSEA. The V end was cut by 4 bases, the J end by 4 bases, with 11 bases between.

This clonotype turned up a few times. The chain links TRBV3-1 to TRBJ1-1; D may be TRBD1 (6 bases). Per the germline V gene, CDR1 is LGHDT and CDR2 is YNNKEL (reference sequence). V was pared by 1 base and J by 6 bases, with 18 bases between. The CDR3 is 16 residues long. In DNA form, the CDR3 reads TGTGCCAGCAGCCAAGCTACGAAGCAGGGGCGGGCTGAAGCTTTCTTT. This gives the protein CASSQATKQGRAEAFF.

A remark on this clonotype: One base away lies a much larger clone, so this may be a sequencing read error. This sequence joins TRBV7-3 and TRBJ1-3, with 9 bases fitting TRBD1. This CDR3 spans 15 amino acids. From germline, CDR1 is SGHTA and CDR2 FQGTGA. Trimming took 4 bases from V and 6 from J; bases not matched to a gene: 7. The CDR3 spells CASSSGQGRANTIYF. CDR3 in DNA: TGTGCCAGCAGCTCAGGACAGGGGAGGGCAAACACCATATATTTT. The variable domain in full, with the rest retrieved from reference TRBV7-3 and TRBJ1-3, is GAGVSQTPSNKVTEKGKYVELRCDPISGHTALYWYRQSLGQGPEFLIYFQGTGAADDSGLPNDRFFAVRPEGSVSTLKIQRTERGDSAVYLCASSSGQGRANTIYFGEGSWLTVV.

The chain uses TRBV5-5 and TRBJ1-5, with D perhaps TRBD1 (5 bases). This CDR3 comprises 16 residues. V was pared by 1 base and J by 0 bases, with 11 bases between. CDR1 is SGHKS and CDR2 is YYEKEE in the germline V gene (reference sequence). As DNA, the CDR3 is TGTGCCAGCAGCTTGCAGGGTGGGGATAGCAATCAGCCCCAGCATTTT. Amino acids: CASSLQGGDSNQPQHF.

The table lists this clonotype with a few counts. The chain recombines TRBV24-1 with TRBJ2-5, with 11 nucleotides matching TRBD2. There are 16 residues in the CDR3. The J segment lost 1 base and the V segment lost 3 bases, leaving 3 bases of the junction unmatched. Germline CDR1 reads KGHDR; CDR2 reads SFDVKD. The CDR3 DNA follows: TGTGCCACCAGTGATGAACTAGCGGGGGCCCAAGAGACCCAGTACTTC. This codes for CATSDELAGAQETQYF.

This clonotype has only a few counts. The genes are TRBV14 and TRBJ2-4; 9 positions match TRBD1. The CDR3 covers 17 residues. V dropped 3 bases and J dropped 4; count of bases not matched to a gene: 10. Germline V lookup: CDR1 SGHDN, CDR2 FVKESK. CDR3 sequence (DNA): TGTGCCAGCAGCCATGCCGGGACAGGGTTAGATAAAAACATTCAGTACTTC. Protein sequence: CASSHAGTGLDKNIQYF. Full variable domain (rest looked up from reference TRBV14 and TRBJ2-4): EAGVTQFPSHSVIEKGQTVTLRCDPISGHDNLYWYRRVMGKEIKFLLHFVKESKQDESGMPNNRFLAERTGGTYSTLKVQPAELEDSGVYFCASSHAGTGLDKNIQYFGAGTRLSVL.